This record concerns one T cell receptor (beta chain) sequence. V was pared by 3 bases and J by 5 bases, with 19 bases between. This CDR3 has 16 amino acids. The data belong to a study of T-cell reconstitution after alpha-beta-depleted transplantation in children. Unique molecular identifiers were used in preparing the TCRbeta library. TCRdb analysed the PCR reads with MiXCR anew, one entry per CDR3 protein. The sample comprises about 830,000 distinct CDR3 sequences, less than 20% of which are singletons, and around 4.5% rests with the top ten. The specimen was PBMCs, mostly from graft donor cells, collected 360 days after TCRalphabeta/CD19-depleted stem cell transplant. This TCR was sampled from a male patient younger than 18 who had a stem cell transplant for acute lymphoblastic leukemia, so the T cells may come from the graft donor. The chain employs TRBV12-3 or TRBV12-4 and TRBJ2-5; maybe TRBD2 (5 bases). Here the CDR3 DNA reads TGTGCCAGCAGTTTCTGGTGGGAGTCGGATGAGGAGACCCAGTACTTC. It codes for CASSFWWESDEETQYF.